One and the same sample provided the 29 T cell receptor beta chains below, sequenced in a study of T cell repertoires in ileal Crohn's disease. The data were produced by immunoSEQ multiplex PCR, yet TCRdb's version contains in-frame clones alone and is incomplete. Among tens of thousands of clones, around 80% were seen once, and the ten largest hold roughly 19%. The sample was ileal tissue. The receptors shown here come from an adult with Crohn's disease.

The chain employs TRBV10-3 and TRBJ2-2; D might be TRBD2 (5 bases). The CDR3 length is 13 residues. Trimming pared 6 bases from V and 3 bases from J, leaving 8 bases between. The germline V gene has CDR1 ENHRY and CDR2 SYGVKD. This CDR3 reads CAIRRADTGELFF. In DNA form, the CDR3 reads TGTGCCATCAGGCGGGCAGACACCGGGGAGCTGTTTTTT.

The CDR3 nucleotides read TGTGCCAGCAGCCCCCAGGTGAACACTGAAGCTTTCTTT. Its translation: CASSPQVNTEAFF. The V and J genes are TRBV7-3 and TRBJ1-1; D is uncertain. Germline loops: CDR1 SGHTA, CDR2 FQGTGA. With 5 bases removed from V and 0 bases from J, the gap between germline ends came to 7 bases. CDR3 length: 13 amino acids.

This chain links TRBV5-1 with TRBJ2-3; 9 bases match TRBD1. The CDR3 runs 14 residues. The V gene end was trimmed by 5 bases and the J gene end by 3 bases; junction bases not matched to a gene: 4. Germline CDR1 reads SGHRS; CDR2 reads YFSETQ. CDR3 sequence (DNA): TGCGCCAGCAGAGAGACAGGGGGTACAGATACGCAGTATTTT. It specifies CASRETGGTDTQYF. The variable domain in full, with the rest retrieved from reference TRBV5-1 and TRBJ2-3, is KAGVTQTPRYLIKTRGQQVTLSCSPISGHRSVSWYQQTPGQGLQFLFEYFSETQRNKGNFPGRFSGRQFSNSRSEMNVSTLELGDSALYLCASRETGGTDTQYFGPGTRLTVL.

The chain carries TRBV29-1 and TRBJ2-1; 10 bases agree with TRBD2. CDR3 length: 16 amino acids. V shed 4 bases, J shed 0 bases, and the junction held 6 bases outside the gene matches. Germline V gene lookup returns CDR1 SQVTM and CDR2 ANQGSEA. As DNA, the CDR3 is TGCAGCGTTGTAGGACTAGCGGTCCTCTCCTACAATGAGCAGTTCTTC. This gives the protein CSVVGLAVLSYNEQFF.

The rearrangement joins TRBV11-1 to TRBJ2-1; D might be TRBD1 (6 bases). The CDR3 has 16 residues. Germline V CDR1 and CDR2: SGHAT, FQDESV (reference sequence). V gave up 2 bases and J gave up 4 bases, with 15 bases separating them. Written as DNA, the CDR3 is TGTGCCAGCAGCTTAACCGGGACATCTAGTTACAATGAGCAGTTCTTC. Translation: CASSLTGTSSYNEQFF.

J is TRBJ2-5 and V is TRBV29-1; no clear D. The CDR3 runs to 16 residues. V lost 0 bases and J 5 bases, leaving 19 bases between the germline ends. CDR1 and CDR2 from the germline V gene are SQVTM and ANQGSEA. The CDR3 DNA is TGCAGCGTTGAAGATTTCGCGGAGTCGGTGTTCGAGACCCAGTACTTC. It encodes CSVEDFAESVFETQYF.

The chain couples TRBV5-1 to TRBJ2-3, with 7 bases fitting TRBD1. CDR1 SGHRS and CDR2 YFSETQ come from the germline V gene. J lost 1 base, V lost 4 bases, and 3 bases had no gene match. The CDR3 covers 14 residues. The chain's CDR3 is CASSGGQGTDTQYF. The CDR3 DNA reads TGCGCCAGCAGCGGTGGACAGGGCACAGATACGCAGTATTTT. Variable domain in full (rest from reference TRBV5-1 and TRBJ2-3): KAGVTQTPRYLIKTRGQQVTLSCSPISGHRSVSWYQQTPGQGLQFLFEYFSETQRNKGNFPGRFSGRQFSNSRSEMNVSTLELGDSALYLCASSGGQGTDTQYFGPGTRLTVL.

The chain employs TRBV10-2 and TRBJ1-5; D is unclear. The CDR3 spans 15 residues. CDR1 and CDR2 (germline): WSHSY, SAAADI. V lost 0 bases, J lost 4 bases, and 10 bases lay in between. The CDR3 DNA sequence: TGCGCCAGCAGTGAGTCAGCAGGCGGGAATCAGCCCCAGCATTTT. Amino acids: CASSESAGGNQPQHF.

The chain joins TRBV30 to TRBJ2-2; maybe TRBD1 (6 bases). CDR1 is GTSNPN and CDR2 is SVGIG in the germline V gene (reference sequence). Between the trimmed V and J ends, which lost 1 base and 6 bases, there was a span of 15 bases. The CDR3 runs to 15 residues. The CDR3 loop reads CAWSGGWGPSGELFF. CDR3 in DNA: TGTGCCTGGAGTGGGGGGTGGGGGCCGTCCGGGGAGCTGTTTTTT.

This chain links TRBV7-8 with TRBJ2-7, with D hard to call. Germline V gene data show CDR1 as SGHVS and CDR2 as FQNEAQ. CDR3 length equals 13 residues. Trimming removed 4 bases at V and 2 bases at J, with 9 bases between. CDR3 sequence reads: CASSYAGPYEQYF. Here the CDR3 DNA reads TGTGCCAGCAGCTACGCAGGCCCCTACGAGCAGTACTTC.

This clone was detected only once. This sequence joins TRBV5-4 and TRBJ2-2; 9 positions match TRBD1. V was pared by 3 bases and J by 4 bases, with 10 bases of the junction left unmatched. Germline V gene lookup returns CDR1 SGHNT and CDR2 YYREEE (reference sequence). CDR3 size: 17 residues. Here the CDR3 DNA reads TGTGCCAGCAGCTCGCGGAGGGACAGGGCTACCACCGGGGAGCTGTTTTTT. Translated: CASSSRRDRATTGELFF.

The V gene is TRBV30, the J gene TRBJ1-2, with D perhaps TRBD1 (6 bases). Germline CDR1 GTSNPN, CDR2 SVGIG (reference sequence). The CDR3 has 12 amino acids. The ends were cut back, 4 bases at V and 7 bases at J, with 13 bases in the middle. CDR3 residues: CAWTNRVGGYTF. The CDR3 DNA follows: TGTGCCTGGACTAACAGGGTTGGTGGCTACACCTTC.

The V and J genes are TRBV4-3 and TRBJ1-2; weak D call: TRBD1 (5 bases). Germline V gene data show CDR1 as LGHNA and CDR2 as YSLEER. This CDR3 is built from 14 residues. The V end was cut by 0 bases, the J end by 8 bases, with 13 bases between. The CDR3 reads CASSQDQGLGGYTF. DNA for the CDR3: TGCGCCAGCAGCCAAGATCAGGGCCTAGGGGGCTACACCTTC.

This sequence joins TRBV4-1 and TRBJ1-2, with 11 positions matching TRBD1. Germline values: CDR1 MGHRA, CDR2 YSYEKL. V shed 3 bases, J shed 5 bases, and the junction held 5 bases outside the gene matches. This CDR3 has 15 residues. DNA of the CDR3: TGCGCCAGCAGCCACCCGGGACAGGGGGTTTATGGCTACACCTTC. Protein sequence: CASSHPGQGVYGYTF.

CDR3 residues: CASSMGPNVANTEAFF. The CDR3 region has the DNA TGTGCCAGTAGTATGGGGCCCAACGTGGCGAACACTGAAGCTTTCTTT. The rearrangement joins TRBV19 to TRBJ1-1; weak D call: TRBD1 (5 bases). The ends were cut back, 3 bases at V and 1 base at J, with 15 bases in the middle. Germline V gene sequence: CDR1 LNHDA, CDR2 SQIVND (reference sequence). The CDR3 runs 16 residues.

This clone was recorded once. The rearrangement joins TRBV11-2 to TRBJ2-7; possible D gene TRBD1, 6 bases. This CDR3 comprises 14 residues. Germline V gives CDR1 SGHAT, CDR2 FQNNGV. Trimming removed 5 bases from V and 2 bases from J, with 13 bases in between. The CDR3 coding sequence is TGTGCCAGCAGCGCCGTCAGGGGAACCTACGAGCAGTACTTC. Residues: CASSAVRGTYEQYF.

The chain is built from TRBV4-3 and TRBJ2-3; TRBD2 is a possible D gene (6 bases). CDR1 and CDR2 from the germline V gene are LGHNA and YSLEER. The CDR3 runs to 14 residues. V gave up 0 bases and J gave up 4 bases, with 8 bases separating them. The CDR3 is CASSQEEGSDTQYF. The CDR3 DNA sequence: TGCGCCAGCAGCCAAGAGGAGGGTTCAGATACGCAGTATTTT.

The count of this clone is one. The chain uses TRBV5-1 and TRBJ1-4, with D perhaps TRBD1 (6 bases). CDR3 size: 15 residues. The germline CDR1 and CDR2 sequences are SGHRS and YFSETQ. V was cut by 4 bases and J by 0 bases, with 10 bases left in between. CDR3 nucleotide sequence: TGCGCCAGCAGCCTCAGGGGAGCAACTAATGAAAAACTGTTTTTT. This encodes CASSLRGATNEKLFF.

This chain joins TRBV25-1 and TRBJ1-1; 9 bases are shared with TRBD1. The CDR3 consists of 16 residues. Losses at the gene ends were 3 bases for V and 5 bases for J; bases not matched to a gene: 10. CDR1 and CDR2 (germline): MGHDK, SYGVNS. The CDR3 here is CASSDAGTGRRTEAFF. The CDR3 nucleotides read TGTGCCAGCAGTGATGCCGGGACAGGGCGTCGAACTGAAGCTTTCTTT.

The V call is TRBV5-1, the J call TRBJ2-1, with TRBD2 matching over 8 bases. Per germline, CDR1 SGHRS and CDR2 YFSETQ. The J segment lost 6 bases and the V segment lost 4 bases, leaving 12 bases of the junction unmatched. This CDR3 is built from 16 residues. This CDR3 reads CASSGTSTSLGNEQFF. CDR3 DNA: TGCGCCAGCAGCGGGACTAGTACAAGTCTCGGCAATGAGCAGTTCTTC.

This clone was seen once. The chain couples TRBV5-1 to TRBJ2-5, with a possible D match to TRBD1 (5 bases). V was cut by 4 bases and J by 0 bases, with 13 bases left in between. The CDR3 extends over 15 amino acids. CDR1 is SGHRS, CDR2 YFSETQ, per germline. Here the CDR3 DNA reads TGCGCCAGCAGCCACAGGACCATGTACCAAGAGACCCAGTACTTC. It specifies CASSHRTMYQETQYF.

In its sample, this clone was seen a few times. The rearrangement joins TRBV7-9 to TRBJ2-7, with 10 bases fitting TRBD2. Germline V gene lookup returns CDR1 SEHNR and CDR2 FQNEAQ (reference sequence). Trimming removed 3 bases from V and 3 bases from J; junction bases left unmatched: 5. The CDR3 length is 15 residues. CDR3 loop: CASSLEIAGGYEQYF. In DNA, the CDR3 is TGTGCCAGCAGCTTGGAAATAGCGGGGGGCTACGAGCAGTACTTC.

The CDR3 reads CASSDVGSKETQYF. The CDR3 nucleotides are TGTGCCAGCAGTGACGTGGGCAGCAAAGAGACCCAGTACTTC. V usage is TRBV2 and J usage is TRBJ2-5, with D unclear. CDR3 length equals 14 residues. V lost 3 bases and J lost 3, with 11 bases in between. Germline CDR1 and CDR2: SNHLY and FYNNEI.

As DNA, the CDR3 is TGTGCCAGTACCTCGGACAGGGGGGATGGCTACACCTTC. It is translated as CASTSDRGDGYTF. This chain joins TRBV19 and TRBJ1-2; TRBD1 aligns across 10 bases. This CDR3 spans 13 amino acids. Unmatched junction bases numbered 5, after V lost 7 bases and J lost 6 bases. Germline V gene lookup returns CDR1 LNHDA and CDR2 SQIVND (reference sequence).

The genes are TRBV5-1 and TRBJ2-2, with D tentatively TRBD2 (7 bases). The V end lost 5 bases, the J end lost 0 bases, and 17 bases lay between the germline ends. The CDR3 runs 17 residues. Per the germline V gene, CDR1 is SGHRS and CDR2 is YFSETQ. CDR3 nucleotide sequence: TGCGCCAGCAGACCCAGGGGCGGGGGCACGAACACCGGGGAGCTGTTTTTT. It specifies CASRPRGGGTNTGELFF. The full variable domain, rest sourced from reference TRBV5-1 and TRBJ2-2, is KAGVTQTPRYLIKTRGQQVTLSCSPISGHRSVSWYQQTPGQGLQFLFEYFSETQRNKGNFPGRFSGRQFSNSRSEMNVSTLELGDSALYLCASRPRGGGTNTGELFFGEGSRLTVL.

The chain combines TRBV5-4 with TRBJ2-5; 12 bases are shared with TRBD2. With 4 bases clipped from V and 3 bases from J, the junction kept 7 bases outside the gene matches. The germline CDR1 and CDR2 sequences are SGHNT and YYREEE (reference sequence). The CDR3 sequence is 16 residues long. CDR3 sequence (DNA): TGTGCCAGCAGCACCAAGACTAGCGGGGGCGAAGAGACCCAGTACTTC. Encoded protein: CASSTKTSGGEETQYF. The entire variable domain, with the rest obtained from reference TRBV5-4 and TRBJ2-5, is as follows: ETGVTQSPTHLIKTRGQQVTLRCSSQSGHNTVSWYQQALGQGPQFIFQYYREEENGRGNFPPRFSGLQFPNYSSELNVNALELDDSALYLCASSTKTSGGEETQYFGPGTRLLVL.

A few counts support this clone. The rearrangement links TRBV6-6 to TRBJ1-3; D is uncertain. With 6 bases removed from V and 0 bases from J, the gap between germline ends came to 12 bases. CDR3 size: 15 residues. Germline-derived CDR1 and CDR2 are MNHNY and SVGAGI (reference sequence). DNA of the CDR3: TGTGCCAGCAGCATCGACACGAGCTCTGGAAACACCATATATTTT. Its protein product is CASSIDTSSGNTIYF.

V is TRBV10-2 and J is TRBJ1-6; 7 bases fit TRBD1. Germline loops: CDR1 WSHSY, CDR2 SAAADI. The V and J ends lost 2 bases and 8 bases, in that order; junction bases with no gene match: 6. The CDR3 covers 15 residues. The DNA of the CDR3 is TGCGCCAGCAGTGAGCACGACAGGGTGGATTCACCCCTCCACTTT. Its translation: CASSEHDRVDSPLHF.

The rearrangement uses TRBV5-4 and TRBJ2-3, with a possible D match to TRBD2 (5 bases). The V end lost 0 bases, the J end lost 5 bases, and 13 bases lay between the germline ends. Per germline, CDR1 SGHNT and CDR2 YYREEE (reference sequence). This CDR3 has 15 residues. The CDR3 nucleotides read TGTGCCAGCAGCTTGGGCGGAGGTGGAAGAGATACGCAGTATTTT. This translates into CASSLGGGGRDTQYF.